Each of the 3 T cell receptor beta chains below was sequenced from the same sample in a study of shared clonotypes between healthy human individuals. Generated by immunoSEQ multiplex PCR, the TCRdb table keeps only in-frame clones and is missing some. This table holds approximately 940,000 clones, about three quarters found once. Material for sequencing was memory CD4+ T cells sorted from blood. Described subset: CD45RA-negative fraction. These receptors were taken from a man between 18 and 29 years old in good health.

This clone was observed a single time. The chain couples TRBV6-6 to TRBJ2-1; TRBD2 aligns across 8 bases. V shed 5 bases, J shed 5 bases, and the junction held 5 bases outside the gene matches. Germline V gene lookup returns CDR1 MNHNY and CDR2 SVGAGI (reference sequence). This CDR3 spans 14 amino acids. The DNA for the CDR3 is TGTGCCAGCAGTCGGGAGGGCCTCCACAATGAGCAGTTCTTC. Its translation is CASSREGLHNEQFF.

The chain joins TRBV6-1 to TRBJ1-2; no clear D. CDR1 and CDR2 (germline): MNHNS, SASEGT. This CDR3 has 13 residues. V gave up 6 bases and J gave up 4 bases, with 12 bases separating them. DNA of the CDR3: TGTGCCAGCAGCCTAAGGGAGTCCTATGGCTACACCTTC. Amino acids: CASSLRESYGYTF.

Remarks on this clone: Other DNA variants within this sample encode the same CDR3. This sequence joins TRBV18 and TRBJ2-2; perhaps TRBD2 as D (6 bases). Trimming shortened V by 0 bases and J by 6 bases, and 8 bases separated the two germline ends. This CDR3 spans 14 amino acids. CDR1 is KGHSH, CDR2 LQKENI, per germline. CDR3 sequence reads: CASSPPSGAGELFF. The CDR3 DNA sequence: TGTGCCAGCTCACCACCTAGCGGAGCCGGGGAGCTGTTTTTT. The variable domain in full, with the rest retrieved from reference TRBV18 and TRBJ2-2, is NAGVMQNPRHLVRRRGQEARLRCSPMKGHSHVYWYRQLPEEGLKFMVYLQKENIIDESGMPKERFSAEFPKEGPSILRIQQVVRGDSAAYFCASSPPSGAGELFFGEGSRLTVL.